These T cell receptor beta chains were read from a single sample in a study of blood T cell repertoires in COVID-19. Assay: immunoSEQ multiplex PCR; the TCRdb copy retains only in-frame clones and omits some. The table has under 300,000 clones, 75% to 85% seen once; the top ten hold approximately 5.7%. The sample was peripheral blood. These receptors all stem from a human donor in a cohort sampled during active COVID-19. CDR3s include the opening cysteine and the closing phenylalanine or tryptophan. The order of the fields is V gene, J gene, D gene, clone size, CDR3 DNA, CDR3 protein. D genes are given only for firm matches. Expanded clones are given a class, and other clones once, few, many or no size at all.

V gene: TRBV3-1/TRBV3-2
J gene: TRBJ2-2
D gene: TRBD2
clone size: NA
CDR3 DNA: TGTGCCAGCAGCCAAGATGCGGGGGGGCGTACCGGGGAGCTGTTTTTT
CDR3 protein: CASSQDAGGRTGELFF

V gene: TRBV25-1
J gene: TRBJ1-1
D gene: NA
clone size: once
CDR3 DNA: TGTGCCAGCAAGAGTGCGAGGGATTGGTATGAATACACTGAAGCTTTCTTT
CDR3 protein: CASKSARDWYEYTEAFF

V gene: TRBV11-2
J gene: TRBJ1-2
D gene: NA
clone size: few
CDR3 DNA: TGTGCCAGCAGGGGGACACAATATGGCTACACCTTC
CDR3 protein: CASRGTQYGYTF

V gene: TRBV10-1
J gene: TRBJ1-1
D gene: NA
clone size: NA
CDR3 DNA: TGCGCCAGCAGTACACGGACAGCTAACACTGAAGCTTTCTTT
CDR3 protein: CASSTRTANTEAFF

V gene: TRBV27
J gene: TRBJ1-5
D gene: NA
clone size: NA
CDR3 DNA: TGTGCCAGCAGTCCGGAGGGGTTGCGCAATCAGCCCCAGCATTTT
CDR3 protein: CASSPEGLRNQPQHF

V gene: TRBV18
J gene: TRBJ1-2
D gene: TRBD1
clone size: NA
CDR3 DNA: TGTGCCAGCTCACCAGCTAGGGGGCGAGGCTACACCTTC
CDR3 protein: CASSPARGRGYTF

V gene: TRBV5-4
J gene: TRBJ2-5
D gene: TRBD2
clone size: NA
CDR3 DNA: TGTGCCAGCAGCTTGGCCCGGGGACTAGCGGGAGGTCCGGGGGAGACCCAGTACTTC
CDR3 protein: CASSLARGLAGGPGETQYF

V gene: TRBV9
J gene: TRBJ1-4
D gene: NA
clone size: once
CDR3 DNA: TGTGCCAGCAGCGCCGCTAATGAAAAACTGTTTTTT
CDR3 protein: CASSAANEKLFF

V gene: TRBV27
J gene: TRBJ1-1
D gene: TRBD1
clone size: NA
CDR3 DNA: TGTGCCAGCAGTTTATCGAGTCAGGGGGCGGTTTCGGCTTTCTTT
CDR3 protein: CASSLSSQGAVSAFF

V gene: TRBV5-1
J gene: TRBJ2-7
D gene: NA
clone size: NA
CDR3 DNA: TGCGCCAGCAGCCCCGGGTCGGGGGGCTTCTACGAGCAGTACTTC
CDR3 protein: CASSPGSGGFYEQYF

V gene: TRBV5-6
J gene: TRBJ2-5
D gene: TRBD1
clone size: NA
CDR3 DNA: TGTGCCAGCAGCAAGGACAGGGGAGTATCGGAGACCCAGTACTTC
CDR3 protein: CASSKDRGVSETQYF

V gene: TRBV28
J gene: TRBJ2-7
D gene: TRBD2
clone size: once
CDR3 DNA: TGTGCCGTCTCTAGCGGCCTCTCCTACGAGCAGTACTTC
CDR3 protein: CAVSSGLSYEQYF

V gene: TRBV6-1
J gene: TRBJ1-2
D gene: NA
clone size: NA
CDR3 DNA: TGTGCCAGCAGTGAGGCCAGCTATGGCTACACCTTC
CDR3 protein: CASSEASYGYTF

V gene: TRBV28
J gene: TRBJ1-4
D gene: NA
clone size: NA
CDR3 DNA: TGTGCCAGCAGCCAGACAGTGAAGGAACTGTTTTTT
CDR3 protein: CASSQTVKELFF

V gene: TRBV5-1
J gene: TRBJ2-7
D gene: TRBD2
clone size: NA
CDR3 DNA: TGCGCCAGCAGCGGGGCCCAGGGAGGGATGAGAGAGCAGTACTTC
CDR3 protein: CASSGAQGGMREQYF

V gene: TRBV2
J gene: TRBJ1-3
D gene: NA
clone size: NA
CDR3 DNA: TGTGCCAGCAAGGAGGGTTACTCTGGAAACACCATATATTTT
CDR3 protein: CASKEGYSGNTIYF

V gene: TRBV5-1
J gene: TRBJ2-5
D gene: TRBD2
clone size: NA
CDR3 DNA: TGCGCCAGCAGCTCCTGGACTAGCGGGGCGCGGGAGACCCAGTACTTC
CDR3 protein: CASSSWTSGARETQYF

V gene: TRBV5-4
J gene: TRBJ1-6
D gene: TRBD1
clone size: few
CDR3 DNA: TGTGCCAGCAGCTTACAGGGGGCGCTAGGTTCACCCCTCCACTTT
CDR3 protein: CASSLQGALGSPLHF

V gene: TRBV6-1
J gene: TRBJ2-7
D gene: NA
clone size: few
CDR3 DNA: TGTGCCAGCAGTGACAGCTACGAGCAGTACTTC
CDR3 protein: CASSDSYEQYF

V gene: TRBV7-8
J gene: TRBJ2-7
D gene: TRBD2
clone size: NA
CDR3 DNA: TGTGCCAGCAGCTCCCGCGGGGGTCCCTCCTACGAGCAGTACTTC
CDR3 protein: CASSSRGGPSYEQYF

V gene: TRBV9
J gene: TRBJ1-1
D gene: NA
clone size: NA
CDR3 DNA: TGTGCCAGCAGCGTAGAGGGGGTGGGGAACACTGAAGCTTTCTTT
CDR3 protein: CASSVEGVGNTEAFF

V gene: TRBV18
J gene: TRBJ1-6
D gene: TRBD1
clone size: NA
CDR3 DNA: TGTGCCAGCTCCGAGGGGGCACCTAATAATTCACCCCTCCACTTT
CDR3 protein: CASSEGAPNNSPLHF

V gene: TRBV6-5
J gene: TRBJ1-6
D gene: TRBD1
clone size: few
CDR3 DNA: TGTGCCAGCAGTTACTCGAAACAGGGGGATTCACCCCTCCACTTT
CDR3 protein: CASSYSKQGDSPLHF

V gene: TRBV18
J gene: TRBJ1-5
D gene: NA
clone size: NA
CDR3 DNA: TGTGCCAGCTCACCTTCAGGGGAGTACTCGAATCAGCCCCAGCATTTT
CDR3 protein: CASSPSGEYSNQPQHF

V gene: TRBV11-3
J gene: TRBJ2-2
D gene: NA
clone size: NA
CDR3 DNA: TGTGCCAGCAGCTCACAGATCACCGGGGAGCTGTTTTTT
CDR3 protein: CASSSQITGELFF

V gene: TRBV30
J gene: TRBJ1-3
D gene: NA
clone size: NA
CDR3 DNA: TGTGCCTGGACTGTGGCCTCTGGAAACACCATATATTTT
CDR3 protein: CAWTVASGNTIYF

V gene: TRBV28
J gene: TRBJ2-7
D gene: TRBD2
clone size: NA
CDR3 DNA: TGTGCCAGCAGTCAGGCGGGAGGATCGACCTACGAGCAGTACTTC
CDR3 protein: CASSQAGGSTYEQYF

V gene: TRBV19
J gene: TRBJ2-5
D gene: NA
clone size: few
CDR3 DNA: TGTGCCAGTAGCCCTAGGCGAGCGCCCACCAAGGCGCCCCAGTACTTC
CDR3 protein: CASSPRRAPTKAPQYF

V gene: TRBV7-9
J gene: TRBJ2-7
D gene: NA
clone size: NA
CDR3 DNA: TGTGCCAGCAGCCCCCGACAGGCCACCTACGAGCAGTACTTC
CDR3 protein: CASSPRQATYEQYF

V gene: TRBV6-1
J gene: TRBJ2-2
D gene: TRBD2
clone size: many
CDR3 DNA: TGTGCCAGCAGTGAGGCCCTAGCGGGGTCTTGGACCGGGGAGCTGTTTTTT
CDR3 protein: CASSEALAGSWTGELFF

V gene: TRBV7-2
J gene: TRBJ2-1
D gene: NA
clone size: NA
CDR3 DNA: TGTGCCAGCAGCAAAACCCCGGTTTCTTACAATGAGCAGTTCTTC
CDR3 protein: CASSKTPVSYNEQFF

V gene: TRBV19
J gene: TRBJ1-5
D gene: TRBD1
clone size: NA
CDR3 DNA: TGTGCCAGTGCCGGGACAGGGAGCAATCAGCCCCAGCATTTT
CDR3 protein: CASAGTGSNQPQHF

V gene: TRBV10-3
J gene: TRBJ2-2
D gene: NA
clone size: NA
CDR3 DNA: TGTGCCATCCTAAGAACAGGGAACACCGGGGAGCTGTTTTTT
CDR3 protein: CAILRTGNTGELFF

V gene: TRBV6-2/TRBV6-3
J gene: TRBJ1-4
D gene: NA
clone size: NA
CDR3 DNA: TGTGCCAGCAGTTACGAGCGGCCGCGGAATGAAAAACTGTTTTTT
CDR3 protein: CASSYERPRNEKLFF

V gene: TRBV9
J gene: TRBJ1-5
D gene: NA
clone size: NA
CDR3 DNA: TGTGCCAGCAGCGAGAGAGCCGGGGAACAGCCCCAGCATTTT
CDR3 protein: CASSERAGEQPQHF